The subject of this entry is one TCR beta chain. Antigen: not known. Over several immunoSEQ plates, each subset's genomic DNA was distributed in even portions. TCRdb's table, derived via immunoSEQ multiplex PCR, lists solely in-frame clones and lacks some. The sample yields hundreds of thousands of clones, 96% seen once. The data belong to a study of shared clonotypes between healthy human individuals. Whole-study results and caveats: The study's rarefaction showed incomplete sorted-subset sequencing despite large depth.

The naive CD8 population came from CD45RO-negative cells selected for CCR7, without terminally differentiated effector memory CD45RA+ cells. The junction had 0 bases not matched to a gene; V was cut back by 6 bases and J by 8 bases. The CDR3 spans 11 residues. Germline CDR1 reads MDHEN; CDR2 reads SYDVKM. The V gene is TRBV28, the J gene TRBJ1-1; 10 bases agree with TRBD1. Sequenced sample: naive CD8+ T cells sorted from blood. This TCR was sampled from a woman aged 25 to 39 in good health. CDR3: CASRGQGEAFF. CDR3 bases: TGTGCCAGCAGGGGACAGGGGGAAGCTTTCTTT.